This T cell receptor beta chain originates from a study of blood T cell repertoires in COVID-19. Across the whole study: There were acute and convalescent COVID-19 samples, and they came from the United States, Italy and Spain. The analysed material was cDNA or gDNA that came from T cells, B-cell-depleted T cells, or PBMCs.

The repertoire was sequenced with immunoSEQ multiplex PCR; TCRdb's copy has only in-frame clones and lacks some. The sample includes 150,000 to 200,000 clones, around 80% of them seen just once. The germline CDR1 and CDR2 sequences are SEHNR and FQNEAQ (reference sequence). This CDR3 has 12 amino acids. V lost 5 bases, J lost 9 bases, and 11 bases lay in between. This clonotype was sampled from a middle-aged man who had recovered from COVID-19. Sequenced input: PBMCs or T cells enriched from blood (not recorded which). The genes are TRBV7-9 and TRBJ1-5; no reliable D call. DNA for the CDR3: TGTGCCAGCAGCCGTGGGGAGCTGCCCCAGCATTTT. It codes for CASSRGELPQHF. The full variable domain, rest sourced from reference TRBV7-9 and TRBJ1-5, is DTGVSQNPRHKITKRGQNVTFRCDPISEHNRLYWYRQTLGQGPEFLTYFQNEAQLEKSRLLSDRFSAERPKGSFSTLEIQRTEQGDSAMYLCASSRGELPQHFGDGTRLSIL.